This T cell receptor beta chain was sequenced for a study of naive and memory T cell subsets. General observations from the study: Between naive and memory subsets, TCR abundance power law exponents differed.

Both TRBC1 and TRBC2 were covered by a beta constant-region primer of two equimolar oligonucleotides. A 12-nucleotide UMI and the SP2 primer were added to the cDNA 3' end by oligonucleotide ligation. TCRdb itself ran the UMI-ligation and nested PCR reads through MiXCR, one entry per CDR3 protein. Among 77,000 or so distinct CDR3 sequences listed, about an eighth were seen once. Regarding this clonotype: Its antigen is still unknown.

Germline loops: CDR1 DFQATT, CDR2 SNEGSKA (reference sequence). The length of the CDR3 is 16 residues. V gave up 4 bases and J gave up 7 bases; unmatched junction bases: 16. The sequence derives from a human donor in good health. Source material: central memory CD4+ T cells from blood. This rearrangement joins TRBV20-1 to TRBJ2-7; 10 nucleotides match TRBD2. CDR3 region: CSATPPWLAGVDEQYF. The CDR3 nucleotides are TGCAGTGCTACTCCCCCTTGGCTAGCGGGAGTAGATGAGCAGTACTTC.